The subject of this entry is one T cell receptor (beta chain). The record originates from a study of blood T cell repertoires in COVID-19. Study-level information: Acute and convalescent COVID-19 samples came from the United States, Italy and Spain.

Germline V gives CDR1 KGHSH, CDR2 LQKENI. V lost 3 bases and J lost 7, with 12 bases in between. The CDR3 has 13 amino acids. Participants had their cohort set by participant-reported clinical history. All recovered Cohort 3 donors got two negative PCRs, got clearance, or saw symptom resolution. How the authors handled the data: Quantification of nucleated cells was approximated via reference gene primer amplification. The protocol was immunoSEQ multiplex PCR, while the TCRdb copy is restricted to in-frame clones and leaves out a portion. V, J and clone size are taken as reported in that table, and D and trimming were inferred from the DNA itself. The profile covers around 220,000 clones, with around nine tenths appearing a single time and about 1.9% taken by the ten largest.

This receptor was obtained from a woman younger than 35 who had recovered from COVID-19. The rearrangement uses TRBV18 and TRBJ1-2; possibly TRBD1 for D (6 bases). Material for sequencing was PBMCs or T cells enriched from blood (not recorded which). The CDR3 sequence: CASSPSKDSGYTF. The CDR3 DNA reads TGTGCCAGCTCACCCTCTAAGGACAGTGGCTACACCTTC.